This TCR beta chain was sequenced in a study of T-cell reconstitution after alpha-beta-depleted transplantation in children. The CDR3 has 16 residues. Deletions cut 3 bases from V and 7 bases from J, with 19 bases between. Unique molecular identifiers tagged the TCRbeta library. Using its own MiXCR run on the PCR reads, TCRdb lists one record per CDR3 protein. The sample has tens of thousands of distinct CDR3 sequences; roughly 52% are singletons. The source was peripheral blood, collected before TCRalphabeta/CD19-depleted stem cell transplant. The chain employs TRBV12-3 or TRBV12-4 and TRBJ1-3; D possibly corresponds to TRBD1 (5 bases). The sequence was obtained from a boy under three years old with SCID, due to receive a stem cell transplant. The CDR3 protein is CASSFPIGVTGNTIYF. The CDR3 DNA is TGTGCCAGCAGTTTCCCCATAGGGGTTACCGGGAACACCATATATTTT.